These 5 T cell receptor beta chains originate from one sample sequenced in a study of CD8+ T cells in alopecia areata. Extracted from the samples, RNA was reverse transcribed into cDNA to serve as the sequencing template. Profiling relied on immunoSEQ multiplex PCR, and the TCRdb table lists in-frame clones only, not all of them. The sample yields 110,000 or so clones, 35% to 40% seen once. The sample taken for sequencing was CD4+ T cells sorted from blood. The origin of the receptors is a human donor with alopecia areata.

The rearrangement uses TRBV28 and TRBJ2-7, with D unclear. CDR1 is MDHEN, CDR2 SYDVKM, per germline. V lost 2 bases to trimming and J lost 6 bases, with 8 bases between them. There are 12 residues in the CDR3. CDR3 nucleotide sequence: TGTGCCAGCAGTTTAGAAGGGCGCGAGCAGTACTTC. This translates into CASSLEGREQYF.

This chain connects TRBV7-9 to TRBJ2-1; perhaps TRBD2 as D (6 bases). Germline V lookup: CDR1 SEHNR, CDR2 FQNEAQ (reference sequence). This CDR3 comprises 14 residues. Trimming left V 10 bases short and J 0 bases short, with 13 bases between. The CDR3 reads CATHRGSSYNEQFF. Here the CDR3 DNA reads TGTGCCACCCATCGGGGGAGCTCCTACAATGAGCAGTTCTTC.

With regard to this clone: Other DNA sequences in this sample translate to the same CDR3. This chain joins TRBV5-1 and TRBJ1-4; TRBD1 is a possible D gene (6 bases). Between the trimmed V and J ends, which lost 0 bases and 8 bases, there was a span of 11 bases. Germline loops: CDR1 SGHRS, CDR2 YFSETQ. There are 14 residues in the CDR3. The CDR3 reads CASSLEGGGEKLFF. In nucleotides, the CDR3 is TGCGCCAGCAGCTTGGAAGGGGGAGGCGAAAAACTGTTTTTT. Variable domain in full (rest from reference TRBV5-1 and TRBJ1-4): KAGVTQTPRYLIKTRGQQVTLSCSPISGHRSVSWYQQTPGQGLQFLFEYFSETQRNKGNFPGRFSGRQFSNSRSEMNVSTLELGDSALYLCASSLEGGGEKLFFGSGTQLSVL.

V and J are TRBV5-1 and TRBJ2-3; 10 nucleotides agree with TRBD2. CDR1 SGHRS and CDR2 YFSETQ come from the germline V gene. The junction had 5 bases not matched to a gene; V was cut back by 5 bases and J by 2 bases. There are 15 residues in the CDR3. This CDR3 reads CASRGLAGATDTQYF. In nucleotides, the CDR3 is TGCGCCAGCAGGGGGCTAGCGGGAGCCACAGATACGCAGTATTTT.

V usage is TRBV29-1 and J usage is TRBJ2-5; D is uncertain. This CDR3 has 13 residues. V was trimmed by 4 bases and J by 3 bases, leaving 12 bases between them. Germline V gene data show CDR1 as SQVTM and CDR2 as ANQGSEA. The CDR3 loop is CSVVRTVEETQYF. The CDR3 nucleotides read TGCAGCGTTGTACGGACGGTAGAAGAGACCCAGTACTTC.